This T cell receptor beta chain was observed in a study of cytomegalovirus exposure and HLA in healthy donors. The PCR used 60 Vbeta and 13 Jbeta primers. Data came from immunoSEQ multiplex PCR; TCRdb stores just in-frame clones and leaves some out. The sample records 100,000 or so clones, 69% being singletons. This TCR was sampled from a man younger than 40 in good health and CMV-seronegative. Sequenced sample: PBMCs.

CDR3 protein: CASSVGLDRGLEKLFF. CDR3 in DNA: TGTGCCAGCAGCGTAGGCTTGGACAGGGGGCTTGAAAAACTGTTTTTT. The genes are TRBV9 and TRBJ1-4; 11 bases agree with TRBD1. This CDR3 is built from 16 residues. The junction had 5 bases not matched to a gene; V was cut back by 0 bases and J by 7 bases. The germline gives CDR1 SGDLS, CDR2 YYNGEE.